These 19 T cell receptor beta chains were sequenced from one sample in a study of T cell responses to AZD1222 COVID-19 vaccine. Sequenced by immunoSEQ multiplex PCR; TCRdb stores in-frame clones only, minus some. Altogether about 180,000 clones are present, approximately 86% being singletons, with the ten largest covering around 10%. The starting material was peripheral blood, obtained 28 days after the second AZD1222 dose. The receptors were gathered from an adult who received the AZD1222 COVID-19 vaccine.

The chain carries TRBV9 and TRBJ2-2; D gene ambiguous. The CDR3 runs to 15 residues. Trimming removed 0 bases from V and 0 bases from J, with 6 bases in between. Germline CDR1 and CDR2: SGDLS and YYNGEE. The CDR3 is CASSVGSTNTGELFF. DNA of the CDR3: TGTGCCAGCAGCGTAGGATCAACGAACACCGGGGAGCTGTTTTTT.

The chain links TRBV2 to TRBJ1-2; 7 positions match TRBD1. The CDR3 is 15 amino acids. With 6 bases clipped from V and 2 bases from J, the junction kept 9 bases outside the gene matches. Per germline, CDR1 SNHLY and CDR2 FYNNEI. The CDR3 DNA reads TGTGCCAGCAGGACCCCGGGACAGAGGAACTATGGCTACACCTTC. Its translation: CASRTPGQRNYGYTF.

The chain recombines TRBV15 with TRBJ1-2; D uncertain. This CDR3 spans 13 amino acids. The germline V and J ends were trimmed by 3 bases and 5 bases, with 10 bases remaining between them. Germline CDR1 LNHNV, CDR2 YYDKDF (reference sequence). Here the CDR3 DNA reads TGTGCCACCAGCAGTCAGCGGATTTATGGCTACACCTTC. This encodes CATSSQRIYGYTF.

The chain recombines TRBV19 with TRBJ1-1; 8 nucleotides align to TRBD1. The CDR3 consists of 15 residues. J gave up 0 bases and V 4 bases, and 4 bases lay outside the gene matches. Germline-derived CDR1 and CDR2 are LNHDA and SQIVND (reference sequence). This CDR3 is CASSRRDRMNTEAFF. In DNA form, the CDR3 reads TGTGCCAGTAGTAGGAGGGACAGGATGAACACTGAAGCTTTCTTT.

The chain is built from TRBV2 and TRBJ2-3; the match to TRBD1 covers 8 bases. Germline trimming cut 5 bases from V and 5 bases from J; bases unmatched to any gene: 9. This CDR3 region has 15 residues. The germline gives CDR1 SNHLY, CDR2 FYNNEI. CDR3 nucleotide sequence: TGTGCCAGCAGTAGAGAGACAGGGGCCCAAGATACGCAGTATTTT. It translates to CASSRETGAQDTQYF.

A few counts support this clone. The gene calls are TRBV11-2 and TRBJ2-4; no clear D. Germline V gene sequence: CDR1 SGHAT, CDR2 FQNNGV. V shed 4 bases and J shed 6 bases, with 13 bases lying between them. CDR3 size: 14 residues. This CDR3 is CASSSGPFPNIQYF. The DNA for the CDR3 is TGTGCCAGCAGCTCCGGTCCCTTTCCAAACATTCAGTACTTC.

The chain combines TRBV27 with TRBJ2-7; TRBD1 or TRBD2 may be the D gene (5 bases each). CDR1 and CDR2 from the germline V gene are MNHEY and SMNVEV (reference sequence). The length of the CDR3 is 17 residues. Trimming stripped 3 bases from V and 4 bases from J, with 22 bases between. The CDR3 coding sequence is TGTGCCAGCAGTTTGGGCGGAGGTCTCCCAGGGCCTTACGAGCAGTACTTC. Amino acid sequence: CASSLGGGLPGPYEQYF.

A single count supports this clone. The chain uses TRBV7-2 and TRBJ2-7, with 8 bases identical to TRBD2. This CDR3 contains 16 residues. Looked up from germline, CDR1 is SGHTA and CDR2 is FQGNSA. V was pared by 3 bases and J by 0 bases, with 7 bases of the junction left unmatched. The CDR3 loop reads CASSLRLARSSYEQYF. The CDR3 coding sequence is TGTGCCAGCAGCTTGCGACTAGCGAGGAGCTCCTACGAGCAGTACTTC.

This clone was detected only once. The chain is built from TRBV27 and TRBJ1-6, with 11 positions matching TRBD1. Germline lookup yields CDR1 MNHEY and CDR2 SMNVEV (reference sequence). Trimming cost V 3 bases and J 8 bases; bases outside gene matches: 12. CDR3 size: 18 residues. The CDR3 DNA is TGTGCCAGCAGTTTCCATCGGACAGGGGGCGTTTTCGATTCACCCCTCCACTTT. Its translation: CASSFHRTGGVFDSPLHF.

This chain uses TRBV11-2 with TRBJ2-2; D is ambiguous. Looked up from germline, CDR1 is SGHAT and CDR2 is FQNNGV. The CDR3 loop spans 18 amino acids. V was pared by 1 base and J by 0 bases, with 15 bases between. CDR3 protein: CASSLVVAGAANTGELFF. The CDR3, as DNA: TGTGCCAGCAGCTTAGTTGTGGCAGGAGCAGCGAACACCGGGGAGCTGTTTTTT. Full variable domain (missing parts from reference TRBV11-2 and TRBJ2-2): EAGVAQSPRYKIIEKRQSVAFWCNPISGHATLYWYQQILGQGPKLLIQFQNNGVVDDSQLPKDRFSAERLKGVDSTLKIQPAKLEDSAVYLCASSLVVAGAANTGELFFGEGSRLTVL.

V usage is TRBV19 and J usage is TRBJ1-4; 7 bases map to TRBD1. This CDR3 contains 16 residues. Germline V lookup: CDR1 LNHDA, CDR2 SQIVND (reference sequence). Germline trimming cut 3 bases from V and 0 bases from J; bases unmatched to any gene: 4. The CDR3 bases are TGTGCCAGTAGTATGGGGACAGCCCCAACTAATGAAAAACTGTTTTTT. Translated: CASSMGTAPTNEKLFF. The complete variable domain, with remaining parts taken from reference TRBV19 and TRBJ1-4, reads DGGITQSPKYLFRKEGQNVTLSCEQNLNHDAMYWYRQDPGQGLRLIYYSQIVNDFQKGDIAEGYSVSREKKESFPLTVTSAQKNPTAFYLCASSMGTAPTNEKLFFGSGTQLSVL.

Written as DNA, the CDR3 is TGTGCCAGCAGGTGGGCGAACACTGAAGCTTTCTTT. It encodes CASRWANTEAFF. The chain has TRBV28 and TRBJ1-1; D remains unclear. The CDR3 has 12 amino acids. Germline V lookup: CDR1 MDHEN, CDR2 SYDVKM. Trimming pared 6 bases from V and 1 base from J, leaving 6 bases between. The entire variable domain, with the rest obtained from reference TRBV28 and TRBJ1-1, is as follows: DVKVTQSSRYLVKRTGEKVFLECVQDMDHENMFWYRQDPGLGLRLIYFSYDVKMKEKGDIPEGYSVSREKKERFSLILESASTNQTSMYLCASRWANTEAFFGQGTRLTVV.

The chain carries TRBV7-9 and TRBJ1-2; maybe TRBD1 (5 bases). Trimming removed 5 bases from V and 3 bases from J, with 13 bases in between. The germline V gene has CDR1 SEHNR and CDR2 FQNEAQ (reference sequence). The CDR3 contains 14 residues. CDR3 nucleotide sequence: TGTGCCAGCAGCCAACAGGCGACAGACTATGGCTACACCTTC. Translation gives CASSQQATDYGYTF.

This rearrangement joins TRBV30 to TRBJ2-3, with D unresolved. The V gene's germline CDR1 is GTSNPN and CDR2 SVGIG (reference sequence). The CDR3 runs 14 residues. The ends were cut back, 0 bases at V and 3 bases at J, with 10 bases in the middle. Written as DNA, the CDR3 is TGTGCCTGGAGTGTACGAGTAGCTACAGATACGCAGTATTTT. It translates to CAWSVRVATDTQYF.

This clone appeared a single time. This sequence joins TRBV13 and TRBJ2-1; D gene ambiguous. The V gene's germline CDR1 is PRHDT and CDR2 FYEKMQ (reference sequence). Trimming stripped 1 base from V and 8 bases from J, with 15 bases between. The CDR3 contains 15 residues. The CDR3 bases are TGTGCCAGCAGCTTAGAAGCCTACTTTGGAGATGAGCAGTTCTTC. It specifies CASSLEAYFGDEQFF.

The CDR3: CASSASGGDYNEQFF. The CDR3 DNA reads as TGTGCCAGCAGTGCCAGCGGGGGGGACTACAATGAGCAGTTCTTC. The chain recombines TRBV6-4 with TRBJ2-1, with 10 positions matching TRBD2. Germline V CDR1 and CDR2: MRHNA, SNTAGT. This CDR3 has 15 residues. V dropped 4 bases and J dropped 3; count of bases not matched to a gene: 3.

The CDR3 loop is CATGTGGKGNTIYF. The CDR3 DNA reads TGTGCCACCGGGACTGGGGGAAAGGGAAACACCATATATTTT. The chain couples TRBV28 to TRBJ1-3, with a weak D call TRBD1 (5 bases). Germline V gene lookup returns CDR1 MDHEN and CDR2 SYDVKM. The V gene lost 10 bases and the J gene lost 4 bases, with 17 bases spanning the gap. This CDR3 is built from 14 residues.

The V gene is TRBV30, the J gene TRBJ2-3; 11 bases agree with TRBD2. The junction had 13 bases not matched to a gene; V was cut back by 3 bases and J by 2 bases. CDR1 GTSNPN and CDR2 SVGIG come from the germline V gene (reference sequence). The CDR3 loop spans 18 amino acids. The CDR3 DNA sequence: TGTGCCTGGAGAGCCCGACCCGGACTAGCGGGTCCCACAGATACGCAGTATTTT. This gives the protein CAWRARPGLAGPTDTQYF. Supplemented by reference TRBV30 and TRBJ2-3, the full variable domain reads SQTIHQWPATLVQPVGSPLSLECTVEGTSNPNLYWYRQAAGRGLQLLFYSVGIGQISSEVPQNLSASRPQDRQFILSSKKLLLSDSGFYLCAWRARPGLAGPTDTQYFGPGTRLTVL.

The V gene is TRBV20-1, the J gene TRBJ2-5, with a weak D call TRBD1 (6 bases). The CDR3 runs 15 residues. CDR1 is DFQATT, CDR2 SNEGSKA, per germline (reference sequence). The V gene lost 3 bases and the J gene lost 1 base, with 15 bases spanning the gap. CDR3 sequence (DNA): TGCAGTGCTAGTCAACCCGGACAGACCCAAGAGACCCAGTACTTC. This gives the protein CSASQPGQTQETQYF.